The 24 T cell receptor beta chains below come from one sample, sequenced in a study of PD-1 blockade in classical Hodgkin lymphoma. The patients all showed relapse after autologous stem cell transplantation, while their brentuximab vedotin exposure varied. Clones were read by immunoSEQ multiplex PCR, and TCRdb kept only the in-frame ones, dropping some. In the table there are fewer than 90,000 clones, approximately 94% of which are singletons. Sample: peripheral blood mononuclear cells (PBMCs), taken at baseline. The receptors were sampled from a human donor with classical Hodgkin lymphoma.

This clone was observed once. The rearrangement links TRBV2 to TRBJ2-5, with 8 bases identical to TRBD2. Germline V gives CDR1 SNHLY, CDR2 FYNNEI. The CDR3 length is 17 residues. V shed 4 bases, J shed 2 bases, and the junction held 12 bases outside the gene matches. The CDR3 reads CASSGGSTGGPQETQYF. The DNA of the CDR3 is TGTGCCAGCAGTGGAGGATCGACGGGGGGGCCGCAAGAGACCCAGTACTTC.

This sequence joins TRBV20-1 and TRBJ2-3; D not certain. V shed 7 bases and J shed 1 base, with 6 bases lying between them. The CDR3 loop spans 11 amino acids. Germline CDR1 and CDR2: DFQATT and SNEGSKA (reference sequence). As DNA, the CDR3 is TGCAGTGGTGTAGGCACAGATACGCAGTATTTT. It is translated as CSGVGTDTQYF.

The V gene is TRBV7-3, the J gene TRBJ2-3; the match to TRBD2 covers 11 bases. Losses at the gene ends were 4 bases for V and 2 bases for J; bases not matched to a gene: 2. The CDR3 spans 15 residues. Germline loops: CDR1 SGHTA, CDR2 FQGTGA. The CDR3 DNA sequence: TGTGCCAGCAGCTCGGGACTAGCGGCCACAGATACGCAGTATTTT. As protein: CASSSGLAATDTQYF.

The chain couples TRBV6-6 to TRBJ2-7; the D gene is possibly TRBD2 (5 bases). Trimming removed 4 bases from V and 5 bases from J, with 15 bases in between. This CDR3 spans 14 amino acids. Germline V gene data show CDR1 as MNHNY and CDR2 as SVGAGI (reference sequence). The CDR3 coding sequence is TGTGCCAGCAGTTCGCCCACCTGGCGGGACGAGCAGTACTTC. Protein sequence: CASSSPTWRDEQYF.

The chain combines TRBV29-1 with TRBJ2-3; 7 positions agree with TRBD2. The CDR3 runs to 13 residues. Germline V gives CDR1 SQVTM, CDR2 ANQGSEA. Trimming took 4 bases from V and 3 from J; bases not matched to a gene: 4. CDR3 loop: CSVVSGATDTQYF. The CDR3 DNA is TGCAGCGTTGTAAGCGGGGCGACAGATACGCAGTATTTT.

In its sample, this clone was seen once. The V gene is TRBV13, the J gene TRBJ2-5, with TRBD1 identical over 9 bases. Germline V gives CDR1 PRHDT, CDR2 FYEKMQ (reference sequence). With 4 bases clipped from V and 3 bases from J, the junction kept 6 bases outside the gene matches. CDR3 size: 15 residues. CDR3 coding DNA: TGTGCCAGCAGCTCCTTACAGGGGGCTGAAGAGACCCAGTACTTC. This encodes CASSSLQGAEETQYF. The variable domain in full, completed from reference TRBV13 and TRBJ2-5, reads AAGVIQSPRHLIKEKRETATLKCYPIPRHDTVYWYQQGPGQDPQFLISFYEKMQSDKGSIPDRFSAQQFSDYHSELNMSSLELGDSALYFCASSSLQGAEETQYFGPGTRLLVL.

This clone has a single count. Here the CDR3 DNA reads TGTGCCACCGACCCCAGGGGAGACTATGGCTACACCTTC. Encoded protein: CATDPRGDYGYTF. This rearrangement joins TRBV19 to TRBJ1-2; a possible D gene is TRBD1 (6 bases). Trimming shortened V by 10 bases and J by 3 bases, and 15 bases separated the two germline ends. Looked up from germline, CDR1 is LNHDA and CDR2 is SQIVND (reference sequence). The CDR3 consists of 13 residues.

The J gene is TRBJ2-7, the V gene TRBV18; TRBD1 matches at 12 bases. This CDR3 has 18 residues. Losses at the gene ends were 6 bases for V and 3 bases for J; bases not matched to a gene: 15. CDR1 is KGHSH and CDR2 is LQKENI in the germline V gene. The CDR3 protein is CASSLGQGARAKNYEQYF. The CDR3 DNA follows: TGTGCCAGCTCCCTGGGACAGGGGGCGCGAGCTAAAAACTACGAGCAGTACTTC. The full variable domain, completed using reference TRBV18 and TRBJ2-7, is NAGVMQNPRHLVRRRGQEARLRCSPMKGHSHVYWYRQLPEEGLKFMVYLQKENIIDESGMPKERFSAEFPKEGPSILRIQQVVRGDSAAYFCASSLGQGARAKNYEQYFGPGTRLTVT.

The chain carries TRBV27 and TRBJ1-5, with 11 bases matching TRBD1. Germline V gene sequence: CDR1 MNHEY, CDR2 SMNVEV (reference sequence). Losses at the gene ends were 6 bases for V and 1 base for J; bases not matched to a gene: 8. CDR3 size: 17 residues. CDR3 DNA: TGTGCCAGCAGGTCTGGGACAGGGGGAAGGAGCAATCAGCCCCAGCATTTT. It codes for CASRSGTGGRSNQPQHF.

The DNA for the CDR3 is TGTGCCAGCAGCCGGGGGGCGGGCTTTGAAGAGACCCAGTACTTC. Amino acid sequence: CASSRGAGFEETQYF. V is TRBV7-6 and J is TRBJ2-5; TRBD2 is a possible D gene (7 bases). The CDR3 length is 15 residues. Germline V lookup: CDR1 SGHVS, CDR2 FNYEAQ. Deletions cut 5 bases from V and 3 bases from J, with 16 bases between.

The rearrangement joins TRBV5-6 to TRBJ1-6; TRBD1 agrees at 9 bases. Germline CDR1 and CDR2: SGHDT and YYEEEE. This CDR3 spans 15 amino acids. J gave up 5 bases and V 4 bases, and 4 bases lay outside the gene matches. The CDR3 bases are TGTGCCAGCAGCGTGGGACAGGGCAATAATTCACCCCTCCACTTT. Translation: CASSVGQGNNSPLHF.

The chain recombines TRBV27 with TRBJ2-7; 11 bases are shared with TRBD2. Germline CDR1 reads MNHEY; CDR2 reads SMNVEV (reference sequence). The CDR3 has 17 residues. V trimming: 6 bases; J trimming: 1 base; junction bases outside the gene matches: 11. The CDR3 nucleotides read TGTGCCAGCAGACTCCCTTCCCCTAGCGGGAGGTCCTACGAGCAGTACTTC. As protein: CASRLPSPSGRSYEQYF.

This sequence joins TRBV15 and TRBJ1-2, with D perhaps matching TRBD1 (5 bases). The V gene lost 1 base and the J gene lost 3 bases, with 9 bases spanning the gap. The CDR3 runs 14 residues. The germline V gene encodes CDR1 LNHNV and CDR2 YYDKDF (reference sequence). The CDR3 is CATSRVQGHYGYTF. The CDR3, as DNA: TGTGCCACCAGCAGAGTTCAGGGTCACTATGGCTACACCTTC.

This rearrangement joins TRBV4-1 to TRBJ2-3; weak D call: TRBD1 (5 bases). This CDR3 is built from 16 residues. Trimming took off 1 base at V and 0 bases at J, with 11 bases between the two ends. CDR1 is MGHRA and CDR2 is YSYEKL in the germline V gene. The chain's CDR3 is CASSQGSTASTDTQYF. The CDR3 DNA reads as TGCGCCAGCAGCCAAGGGTCGACAGCTAGCACAGATACGCAGTATTTT.

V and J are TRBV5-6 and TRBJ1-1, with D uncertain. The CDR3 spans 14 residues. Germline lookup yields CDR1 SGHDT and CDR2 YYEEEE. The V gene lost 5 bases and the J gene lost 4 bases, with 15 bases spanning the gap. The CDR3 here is CASSFGGDGTEAFF. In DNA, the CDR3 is TGTGCCAGCAGTTTTGGTGGGGATGGCACTGAAGCTTTCTTT.

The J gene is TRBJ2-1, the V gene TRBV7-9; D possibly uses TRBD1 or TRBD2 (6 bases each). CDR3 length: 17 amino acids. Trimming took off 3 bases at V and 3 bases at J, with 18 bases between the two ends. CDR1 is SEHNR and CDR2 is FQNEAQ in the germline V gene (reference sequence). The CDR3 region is CASSLGGSGLIYNEQFF. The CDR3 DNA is TGTGCCAGCAGCTTGGGGGGCTCAGGGTTGATCTACAATGAGCAGTTCTTC.

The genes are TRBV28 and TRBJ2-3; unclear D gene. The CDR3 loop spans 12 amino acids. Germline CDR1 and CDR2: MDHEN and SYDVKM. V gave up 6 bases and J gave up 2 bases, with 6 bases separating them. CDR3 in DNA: TGTGCCAGCAGCCGTAACACAGATACGCAGTATTTT. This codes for CASSRNTDTQYF.

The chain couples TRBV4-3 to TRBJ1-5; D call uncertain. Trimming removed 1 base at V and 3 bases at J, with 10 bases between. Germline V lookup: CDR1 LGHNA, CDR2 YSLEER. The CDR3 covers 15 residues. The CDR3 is CASSQVTGLNQPQHF. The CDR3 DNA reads TGCGCCAGCAGCCAAGTGACTGGGCTCAATCAGCCCCAGCATTTT.

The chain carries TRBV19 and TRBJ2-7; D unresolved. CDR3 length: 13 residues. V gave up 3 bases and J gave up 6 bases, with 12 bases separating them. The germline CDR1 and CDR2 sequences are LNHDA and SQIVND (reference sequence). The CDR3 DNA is TGTGCCAGTAGTATTCGGCCAGACGGCGAGCAGTACTTC. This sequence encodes CASSIRPDGEQYF. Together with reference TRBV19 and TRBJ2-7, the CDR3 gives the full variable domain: DGGITQSPKYLFRKEGQNVTLSCEQNLNHDAMYWYRQDPGQGLRLIYYSQIVNDFQKGDIAEGYSVSREKKESFPLTVTSAQKNPTAFYLCASSIRPDGEQYFGPGTRLTVT.

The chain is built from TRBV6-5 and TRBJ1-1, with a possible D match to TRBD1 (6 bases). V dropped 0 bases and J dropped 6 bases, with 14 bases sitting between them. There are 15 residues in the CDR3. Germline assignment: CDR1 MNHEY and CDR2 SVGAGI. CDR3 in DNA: TGTGCCAGCAGTTACTCGGGGGCGCGGACTTCTGAAGCTTTCTTT. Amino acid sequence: CASSYSGARTSEAFF.

CDR3 residues: CASSQVVGTARETQYF. The CDR3 coding sequence is TGTGCCAGCAGCCAAGTTGTTGGGACAGCGCGGGAGACCCAGTACTTC. The V and J genes are TRBV14 and TRBJ2-5; TRBD1 matches at 7 bases. This CDR3 is built from 16 residues. After removal of 1 base from V and 5 bases from J, the junction contained 10 bases not matched to a gene. Germline loops: CDR1 SGHDN, CDR2 FVKESK.

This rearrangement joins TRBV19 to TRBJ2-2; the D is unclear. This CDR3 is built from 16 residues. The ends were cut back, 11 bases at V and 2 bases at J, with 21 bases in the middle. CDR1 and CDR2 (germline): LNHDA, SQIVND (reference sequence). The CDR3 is CAHLAADPSNTGELFF. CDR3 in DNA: TGTGCCCATCTGGCGGCAGATCCCTCTAACACCGGGGAGCTGTTTTTT.

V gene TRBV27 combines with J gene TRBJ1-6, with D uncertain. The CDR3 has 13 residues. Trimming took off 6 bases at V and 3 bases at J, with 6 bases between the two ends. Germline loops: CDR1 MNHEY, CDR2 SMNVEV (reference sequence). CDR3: CASSWGYNSPLHF. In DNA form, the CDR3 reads TGTGCCAGCAGCTGGGGCTATAATTCACCCCTCCACTTT.

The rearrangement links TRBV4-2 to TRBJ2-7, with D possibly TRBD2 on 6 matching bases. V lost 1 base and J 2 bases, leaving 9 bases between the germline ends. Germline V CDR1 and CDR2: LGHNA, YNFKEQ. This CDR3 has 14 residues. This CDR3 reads CASSQGGGTYEQYF. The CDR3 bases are TGTGCCAGCAGCCAAGGGGGAGGAACCTACGAGCAGTACTTC.